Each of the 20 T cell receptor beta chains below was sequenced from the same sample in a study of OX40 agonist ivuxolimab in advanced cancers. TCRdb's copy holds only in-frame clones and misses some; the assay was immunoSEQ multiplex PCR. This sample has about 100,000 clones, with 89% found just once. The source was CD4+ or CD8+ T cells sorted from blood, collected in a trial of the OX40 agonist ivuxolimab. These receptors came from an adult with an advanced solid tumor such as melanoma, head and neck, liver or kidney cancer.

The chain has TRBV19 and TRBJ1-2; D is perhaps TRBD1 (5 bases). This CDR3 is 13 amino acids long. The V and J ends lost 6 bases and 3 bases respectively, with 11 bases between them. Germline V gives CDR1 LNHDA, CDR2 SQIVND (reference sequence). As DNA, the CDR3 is TGTGCCAGTAGGAAACAGGACCACTATGGCTACACCTTC. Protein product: CASRKQDHYGYTF.

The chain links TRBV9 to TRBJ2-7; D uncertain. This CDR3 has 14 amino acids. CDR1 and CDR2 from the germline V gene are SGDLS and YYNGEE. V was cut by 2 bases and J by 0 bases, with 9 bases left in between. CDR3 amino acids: CASSVGSTSYEQYF. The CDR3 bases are TGTGCCAGCAGCGTCGGGTCTACCTCCTACGAGCAGTACTTC.

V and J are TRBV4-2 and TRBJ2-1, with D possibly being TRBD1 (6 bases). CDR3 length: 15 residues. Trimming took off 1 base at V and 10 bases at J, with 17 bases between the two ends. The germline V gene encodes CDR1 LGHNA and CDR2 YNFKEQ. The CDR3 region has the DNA TGTGCCAGCAGCCAAGGGACAGCCCTCACATCGGAGCAGTTCTTC. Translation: CASSQGTALTSEQFF.

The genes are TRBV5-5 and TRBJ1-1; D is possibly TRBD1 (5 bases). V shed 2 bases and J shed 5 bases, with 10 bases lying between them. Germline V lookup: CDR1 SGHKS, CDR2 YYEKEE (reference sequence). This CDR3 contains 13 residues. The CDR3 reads CASSFGGQTEAFF. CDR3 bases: TGTGCCAGCAGCTTCGGGGGTCAGACTGAAGCTTTCTTT.

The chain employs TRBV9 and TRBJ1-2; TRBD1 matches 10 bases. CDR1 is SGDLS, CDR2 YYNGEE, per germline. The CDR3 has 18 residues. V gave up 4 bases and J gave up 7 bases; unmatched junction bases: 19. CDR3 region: CASSPQTRPTGGIGGYTF. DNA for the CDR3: TGTGCCAGCAGCCCACAAACCCGCCCGACAGGGGGCATCGGTGGCTACACCTTC.

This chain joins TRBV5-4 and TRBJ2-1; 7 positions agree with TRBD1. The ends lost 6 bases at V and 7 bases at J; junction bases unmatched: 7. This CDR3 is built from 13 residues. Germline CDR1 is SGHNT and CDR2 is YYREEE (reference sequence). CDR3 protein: CASNPGGRNEQFF. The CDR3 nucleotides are TGTGCCAGCAACCCAGGGGGTAGGAATGAGCAGTTCTTC. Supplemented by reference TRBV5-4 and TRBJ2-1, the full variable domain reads ETGVTQSPTHLIKTRGQQVTLRCSSQSGHNTVSWYQQALGQGPQFIFQYYREEENGRGNFPPRFSGLQFPNYSSELNVNALELDDSALYLCASNPGGRNEQFFGPGTRLTVL.

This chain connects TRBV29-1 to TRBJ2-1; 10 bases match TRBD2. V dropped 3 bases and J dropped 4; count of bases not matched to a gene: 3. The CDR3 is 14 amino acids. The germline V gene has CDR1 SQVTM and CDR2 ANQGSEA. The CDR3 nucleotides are TGCAGCGTTGACACTAGCGGGGTTTACAATGAGCAGTTCTTC. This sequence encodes CSVDTSGVYNEQFF.

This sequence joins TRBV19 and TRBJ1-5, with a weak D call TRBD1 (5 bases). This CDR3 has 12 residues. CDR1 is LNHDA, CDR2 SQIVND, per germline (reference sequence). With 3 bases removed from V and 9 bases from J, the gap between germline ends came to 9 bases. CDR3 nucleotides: TGTGCCAGTAGTATCGGCGGGGGGCCCCAGCATTTT. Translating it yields CASSIGGGPQHF.

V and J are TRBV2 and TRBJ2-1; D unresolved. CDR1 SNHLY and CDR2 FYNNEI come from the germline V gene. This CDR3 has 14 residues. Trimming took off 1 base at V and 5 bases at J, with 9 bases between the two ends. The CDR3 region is CASSEGWQHNEQFF. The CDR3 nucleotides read TGTGCCAGCAGTGAAGGGTGGCAGCACAATGAGCAGTTCTTC.

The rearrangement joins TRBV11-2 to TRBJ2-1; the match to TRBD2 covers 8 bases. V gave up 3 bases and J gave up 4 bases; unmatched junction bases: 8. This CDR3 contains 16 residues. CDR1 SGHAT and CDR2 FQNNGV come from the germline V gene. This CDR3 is CASSLLRVAGYNEQFF. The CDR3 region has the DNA TGTGCCAGCAGCTTGTTGAGGGTAGCGGGGTACAATGAGCAGTTCTTC.

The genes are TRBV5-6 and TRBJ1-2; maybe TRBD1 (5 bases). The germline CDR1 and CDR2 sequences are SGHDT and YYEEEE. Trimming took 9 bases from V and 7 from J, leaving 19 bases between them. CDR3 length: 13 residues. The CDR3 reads CATSMGRMGGYTF. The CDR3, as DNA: TGTGCCACCTCCATGGGGCGGATGGGTGGCTACACCTTC.

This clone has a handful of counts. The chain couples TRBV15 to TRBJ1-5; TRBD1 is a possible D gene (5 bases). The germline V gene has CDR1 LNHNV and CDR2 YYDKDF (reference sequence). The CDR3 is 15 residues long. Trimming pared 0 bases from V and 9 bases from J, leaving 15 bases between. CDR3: CATSRDPGGGRPQHF. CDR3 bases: TGTGCCACCAGCAGAGATCCCGGGGGAGGGCGGCCCCAGCATTTT.

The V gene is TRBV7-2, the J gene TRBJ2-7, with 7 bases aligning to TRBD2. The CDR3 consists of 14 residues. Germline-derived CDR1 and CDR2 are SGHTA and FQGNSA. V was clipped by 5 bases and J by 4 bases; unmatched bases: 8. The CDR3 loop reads CASSPGEGGYEQYF. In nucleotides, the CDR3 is TGTGCCAGCAGCCCCGGGGAGGGTGGTTACGAGCAGTACTTC.

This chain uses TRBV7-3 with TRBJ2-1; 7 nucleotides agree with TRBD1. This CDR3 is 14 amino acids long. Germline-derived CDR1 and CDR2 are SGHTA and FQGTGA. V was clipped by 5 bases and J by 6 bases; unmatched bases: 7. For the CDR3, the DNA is TGTGCCAGCAGCCGACAGGGCGGATTCAATGAGCAGTTCTTC. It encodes CASSRQGGFNEQFF.

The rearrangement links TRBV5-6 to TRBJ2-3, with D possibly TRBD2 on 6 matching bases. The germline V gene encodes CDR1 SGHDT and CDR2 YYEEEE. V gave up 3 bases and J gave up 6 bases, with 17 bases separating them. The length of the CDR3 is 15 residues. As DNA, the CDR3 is TGTGCCAGCAGCTCAGGGACGGGGGTTTTTGATACGCAGTATTTT. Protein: CASSSGTGVFDTQYF. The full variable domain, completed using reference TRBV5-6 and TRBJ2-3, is DAGVTQSPTHLIKTRGQQVTLRCSPKSGHDTVSWYQQALGQGPQFIFQYYEEEERQRGNFPDRFSGHQFPNYSSELNVNALLLGDSALYLCASSSGTGVFDTQYFGPGTRLTVL.

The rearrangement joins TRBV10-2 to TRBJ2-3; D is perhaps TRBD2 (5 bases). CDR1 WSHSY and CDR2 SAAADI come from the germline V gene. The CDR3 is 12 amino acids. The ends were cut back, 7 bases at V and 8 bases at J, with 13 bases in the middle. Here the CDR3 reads CASMIVEGTQYF. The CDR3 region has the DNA TGCGCCAGCATGATAGTCGAGGGTACGCAGTATTTT.

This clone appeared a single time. The CDR3 DNA follows: TGCGCCAGCAGCTTGATGAGGGATCGGGACTCCTACGAGCAGTACTTC. The encoded protein is CASSLMRDRDSYEQYF. The chain joins TRBV5-1 to TRBJ2-7; D possibly corresponds to TRBD2 (5 bases). The CDR3 runs to 16 residues. V lost 1 base to trimming and J lost 0 bases, with 14 bases between them. Germline loops: CDR1 SGHRS, CDR2 YFSETQ.

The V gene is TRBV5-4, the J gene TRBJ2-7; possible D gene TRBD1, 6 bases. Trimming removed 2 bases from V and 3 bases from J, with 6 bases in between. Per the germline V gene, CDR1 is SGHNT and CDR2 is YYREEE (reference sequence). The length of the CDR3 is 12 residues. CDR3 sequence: CASSLQGYEQYF. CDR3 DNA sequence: TGTGCCAGCAGCTTACAGGGCTACGAGCAGTACTTC.

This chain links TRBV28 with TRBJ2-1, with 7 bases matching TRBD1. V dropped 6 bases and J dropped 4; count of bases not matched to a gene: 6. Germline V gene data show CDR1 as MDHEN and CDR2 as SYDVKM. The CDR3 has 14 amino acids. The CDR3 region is CASRKTGSYNEQFF. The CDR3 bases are TGTGCCAGCAGGAAGACAGGGTCATACAATGAGCAGTTCTTC.

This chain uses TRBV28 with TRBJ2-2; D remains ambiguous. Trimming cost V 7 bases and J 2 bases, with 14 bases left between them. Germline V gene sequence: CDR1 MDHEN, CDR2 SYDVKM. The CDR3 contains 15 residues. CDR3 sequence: CASNPPSQNTGELFF. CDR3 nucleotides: TGTGCCAGCAACCCCCCGAGCCAAAACACCGGGGAGCTGTTTTTT.